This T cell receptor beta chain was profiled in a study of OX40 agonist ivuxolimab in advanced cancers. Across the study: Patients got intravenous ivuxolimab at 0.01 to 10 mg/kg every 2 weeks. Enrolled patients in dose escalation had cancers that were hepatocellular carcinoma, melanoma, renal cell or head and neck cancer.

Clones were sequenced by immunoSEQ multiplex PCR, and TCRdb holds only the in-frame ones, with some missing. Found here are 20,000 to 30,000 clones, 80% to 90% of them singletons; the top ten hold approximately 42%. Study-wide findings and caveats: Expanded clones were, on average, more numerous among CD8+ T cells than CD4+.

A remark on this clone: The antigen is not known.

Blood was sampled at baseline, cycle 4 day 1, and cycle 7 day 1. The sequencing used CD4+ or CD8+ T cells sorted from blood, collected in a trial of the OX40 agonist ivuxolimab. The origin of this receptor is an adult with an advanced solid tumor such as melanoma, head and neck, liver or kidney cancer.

This chain's CDR3 is CASSPTFGEFFQETQYF. The DNA of the CDR3 is TGTGCCAGCTCACCAACCTTTGGGGAATTCTTTCAAGAGACCCAGTACTTC. The chain has TRBV18 and TRBJ2-5, with unresolved D. V was pared by 2 bases and J by 2 bases, with 18 bases between. Germline V gene data show CDR1 as KGHSH and CDR2 as LQKENI. CDR3 length equals 17 residues.